These 3 T cell receptor beta chains were sequenced from one sample in a study of identical twins. Each CDR3 protein gets one entry after TCRdb re-called the 5' RACE reads with MiXCR. Among about 530,000 distinct CDR3 sequences listed, approximately 20% were seen once. This sample was shared with a second study, whose subject was yellow fever vaccine responses in identical twins.

Sequencing was done on a sample of CD4+ T cells sorted from blood. All receptors derive from a woman aged 18-29 years in good health.

This clonotype was seen more than once but under ten times. The chain couples TRBV7-8 to TRBJ1-1, with 7 bases identical to TRBD1. This CDR3 contains 14 residues. CDR1 SGHVS and CDR2 FQNEAQ come from the germline V gene. V trimming: 5 bases; J trimming: 4 bases; junction bases outside the gene matches: 7. The CDR3 region is CASSHEGAGTEAFF. The CDR3 bases are TGTGCCAGCAGCCACGAGGGGGCTGGCACTGAAGCTTTCTTT.

This chain links TRBV5-1 with TRBJ2-4, with 10 bases matching TRBD1. V was pared by 6 bases and J by 1 base, with 16 bases of the junction left unmatched. The CDR3 spans 19 residues. The germline gives CDR1 SGHRS, CDR2 YFSETQ. CDR3: CASNTDGTGAEGAKNIQYF. The CDR3 nucleotides read TGCGCCAGCAACACGGACGGGACAGGGGCGGAGGGTGCCAAAAACATTCAGTACTTC.

This clonotype came up a few times. This chain joins TRBV12-3 or TRBV12-4 and TRBJ2-4; D uncertain. The CDR3 loop spans 15 amino acids. V lost 1 base to trimming and J lost 2 bases, with 9 bases between them. The CDR3 nucleotides read TGTGCCAGCAGTTTAGGGGGTGGGACCAAAAACATTCAGTACTTC. This translates into CASSLGGGTKNIQYF.